This T cell receptor beta chain was found in a study of OX40 agonist ivuxolimab in advanced cancers. Sequenced by immunoSEQ multiplex PCR; TCRdb stores in-frame clones only, minus some. The sample holds about 30,000 clones, 65% to 85% seen once. V was pared by 5 bases and J by 8 bases, with 18 bases between. The CDR3 sequence is 15 residues long. Germline loops: CDR1 MNHNY, CDR2 SVGAGI (reference sequence). No patient had autoimmune disease or received systemic immunosuppression. This chain connects TRBV6-6 to TRBJ2-2; D possibly corresponds to TRBD1 (5 bases). The sequence was obtained from an adult with an advanced solid tumor such as melanoma, head and neck, liver or kidney cancer. The sequencing used CD4+ or CD8+ T cells sorted from blood, collected in a trial of the OX40 agonist ivuxolimab. This CDR3 reads CASSDPKGSPGELFF. DNA for the CDR3: TGTGCCAGCAGTGACCCTAAGGGGTCTCCGGGGGAGCTGTTTTTT.